These 30 T cell receptor beta chains were sequenced from one sample in a study of shared clonotypes between healthy human individuals. Sequencing was performed with immunoSEQ multiplex PCR; in TCRdb, only in-frame clones are kept and a portion is missing. The sample yields about 1.4 million clones, about 96% seen once. Sequencing was performed on naive CD4+ T cells sorted from blood. Described subset: CD45RA+ positively selected. Receptors originate from a man aged 25-40 years in good health.

This clone has only one observation. This specimen includes other DNA sequences encoding the same CDR3. This chain links TRBV9 with TRBJ2-7, with 9 bases aligning to TRBD2. The germline gives CDR1 SGDLS, CDR2 YYNGEE. This CDR3 has 14 residues. Trimming removed 1 base from V and 4 bases from J; junction bases left unmatched: 3. CDR3 sequence: CASSVLAGSYEQYF. The CDR3 DNA reads TGTGCCAGCAGCGTACTAGCGGGGTCATACGAGCAGTACTTC.

The genes are TRBV5-1 and TRBJ2-5; D uncertain. Trimming took off 2 bases at V and 4 bases at J, with 18 bases between the two ends. The CDR3 contains 16 residues. Per germline, CDR1 SGHRS and CDR2 YFSETQ. The CDR3 DNA reads TGCGCCAGCAGCTTTTCCGACCCAAACGTCGGAGAGACCCAGTACTTC. Amino acids: CASSFSDPNVGETQYF.

The chain carries TRBV27 and TRBJ2-2, with 16 positions matching TRBD2. The trim removed 5 bases at V and 5 bases at J, leaving 8 bases unmatched. Germline CDR1 MNHEY, CDR2 SMNVEV (reference sequence). CDR3 length: 18 amino acids. CDR3 residues: CASSPGTSGRAGTGELFF. As DNA, the CDR3 is TGTGCCAGCAGTCCGGGGACTAGCGGGAGGGCCGGAACCGGGGAGCTGTTTTTT.

The chain combines TRBV27 with TRBJ2-7, with 7 bases lining up with TRBD2. Germline loops: CDR1 MNHEY, CDR2 SMNVEV (reference sequence). V gave up 7 bases and J gave up 2 bases; unmatched junction bases: 5. The CDR3 loop spans 13 amino acids. In nucleotides, the CDR3 is TGTGCCAGCACCCCGGGGAGGGCCTACGAGCAGTACTTC. Protein: CASTPGRAYEQYF.

V is TRBV25-1 and J is TRBJ1-1; a weak D match, TRBD1 (5 bases). Trimming removed 4 bases from V and 4 bases from J, with 13 bases in between. This CDR3 has 14 residues. Germline CDR1 is MGHDK and CDR2 is SYGVNS. The CDR3 DNA sequence: TGTGCCAGCAGTGTGGGTGGGGGAATCACTGAAGCTTTCTTT. This codes for CASSVGGGITEAFF.

V and J are TRBV10-1 and TRBJ2-3, with 13 bases matching TRBD2. J was trimmed by 1 base and V by 0 bases; bases with no gene match: 4. Germline CDR1 reads WNHNN; CDR2 reads SYGVQD (reference sequence). The length of the CDR3 is 18 residues. The CDR3 region has the DNA TGCGCCAGCAGTGAGTCGATTGGACTAGCGGGGGGCACAGATACGCAGTATTTT. Its protein is CASSESIGLAGGTDTQYF.

The chain has TRBV28 and TRBJ2-2; the D is unclear. The germline CDR1 and CDR2 sequences are MDHEN and SYDVKM. V shed 1 base and J shed 4 bases, with 4 bases lying between them. This CDR3 comprises 13 residues. For the CDR3, the DNA is TGTGCCAGCAGTTTATTCGGCACCGGGGAGCTGTTTTTT. It yields the protein CASSLFGTGELFF.

CDR3 nucleotide sequence: TGTGCCAGCAGGACCTGGGGCGGGACAGGGAACTACGAGCAGTACTTC. This sequence encodes CASRTWGGTGNYEQYF. V and J are TRBV6-6 and TRBJ2-7, with 9 nucleotides matching TRBD1. This CDR3 is built from 16 residues. The germline V gene has CDR1 MNHNY and CDR2 SVGAGI (reference sequence). Germline trimming cut 6 bases from V and 3 bases from J; bases unmatched to any gene: 12.

The chain uses TRBV7-2 and TRBJ2-7, with D uncertain. CDR3 length: 11 amino acids. CDR1 and CDR2 from the germline V gene are SGHTA and FQGNSA. Trimming took 7 bases from V and 5 from J, leaving 9 bases between them. The CDR3 nucleotides read TGTGCCAGCAACCCCTGTCACGAGCAGTACTTC. Amino acids: CASNPCHEQYF. Full variable domain (rest looked up from reference TRBV7-2 and TRBJ2-7): GAGVSQSPSNKVTEKGKDVELRCDPISGHTALYWYRQSLGQGLEFLIYFQGNSAPDKSGLPSDRFSAERTGGSVSTLTIQRTQQEDSAVYLCASNPCHEQYFGPGTRLTVT.

On this clone itself: The identical CDR3 is also encoded by other nucleotide sequences in the sample. The chain employs TRBV28 and TRBJ2-7; 8 nucleotides agree with TRBD2. In germline, CDR1 is MDHEN, CDR2 SYDVKM. V shed 6 bases and J 2 bases; nucleotides not matched to a gene: 6. The CDR3 is 14 amino acids. CDR3 protein: CASSGLAGTYEQYF. CDR3 sequence (DNA): TGTGCCAGCAGCGGGTTAGCGGGGACCTACGAGCAGTACTTC.

In DNA, the CDR3 is TGTGCCAGCAGCCAAAAAGGACTAGCGGGAACCGAGCAGTACTTC. Translated, it gives CASSQKGLAGTEQYF. The chain employs TRBV7-9 and TRBJ2-7; 12 nucleotides align to TRBD2. This CDR3 spans 15 amino acids. Germline CDR1 and CDR2: SEHNR and FQNEAQ (reference sequence). The V and J ends lost 5 bases and 6 bases, in that order; junction bases with no gene match: 8.

The V call is TRBV5-6, the J call TRBJ2-2; a weak D match, TRBD2 (5 bases). V lost 3 bases and J 7 bases, leaving 19 bases between the germline ends. The CDR3 extends over 16 amino acids. CDR1 is SGHDT and CDR2 is YYEEEE in the germline V gene. Written as DNA, the CDR3 is TGTGCCAGCAGCTCTTTGAACGAGGGAGCATACGGGGAGCTGTTTTTT. This translates into CASSSLNEGAYGELFF. The whole variable domain, remainder taken from reference TRBV5-6 and TRBJ2-2, is DAGVTQSPTHLIKTRGQQVTLRCSPKSGHDTVSWYQQALGQGPQFIFQYYEEEERQRGNFPDRFSGHQFPNYSSELNVNALLLGDSALYLCASSSLNEGAYGELFFGEGSRLTVL.

The genes are TRBV28 and TRBJ2-5, with 9 nucleotides matching TRBD1. The J segment lost 4 bases and the V segment lost 2 bases, leaving 5 bases of the junction unmatched. This CDR3 contains 15 residues. Germline loops: CDR1 MDHEN, CDR2 SYDVKM. The CDR3 nucleotides read TGTGCCAGCAGTTTAACGGGACAGGGTGTAGAGACCCAGTACTTC. The encoded protein is CASSLTGQGVETQYF.

The genes are TRBV27 and TRBJ2-1, with D perhaps TRBD2 (6 bases). CDR3 size: 15 residues. V dropped 2 bases and J dropped 8 bases, with 16 bases sitting between them. Germline V gives CDR1 MNHEY, CDR2 SMNVEV (reference sequence). CDR3 bases: TGTGCCAGCAGTTTACGTCTAGCGACCTCCCATGAGCAGTTCTTC. Its protein is CASSLRLATSHEQFF.

The chain links TRBV4-3 to TRBJ2-7; D may correspond to TRBD1 or TRBD2 (6 bases each). V was trimmed by 3 bases and J by 5 bases, leaving 17 bases between them. Per the germline V gene, CDR1 is LGHNA and CDR2 is YSLEER. The CDR3 covers 15 residues. The CDR3 loop is CASSQGAGREDEQYF. The CDR3 coding sequence is TGCGCCAGCAGCCAGGGGGCCGGGCGGGAAGACGAGCAGTACTTC.

The chain employs TRBV11-2 and TRBJ1-4; TRBD1 matches 7 bases. This CDR3 is built from 15 residues. V lost 6 bases to trimming and J lost 6 bases; unmatched junction nucleotides: 10. Germline V gives CDR1 SGHAT, CDR2 FQNNGV. CDR3 protein: CASSFTPGTDEKLFF. The CDR3 DNA sequence: TGTGCCAGCAGTTTCACACCCGGGACAGATGAAAAACTGTTTTTT.

The rearrangement joins TRBV9 to TRBJ2-2; no firm D call. Germline V lookup: CDR1 SGDLS, CDR2 YYNGEE. The CDR3 extends over 14 amino acids. V dropped 0 bases and J dropped 5 bases, with 8 bases sitting between them. CDR3 loop: CASSVVWKTGELFF. Written as DNA, the CDR3 is TGTGCCAGCAGCGTAGTGTGGAAAACCGGGGAGCTGTTTTTT.

The rearrangement links TRBV7-8 to TRBJ2-3; D is tentatively TRBD1 or TRBD2 (6 bases each). The CDR3 spans 17 residues. Germline CDR1 SGHVS, CDR2 FQNEAQ. V was shortened by 2 bases and J by 2 bases, with 17 bases between the two germline ends. The CDR3 bases are TGTGCCAGCAGCTTAACTGTGGGGGGCTCCTACACAGATACGCAGTATTTT. This gives the protein CASSLTVGGSYTDTQYF.

The chain employs TRBV28 and TRBJ2-1; 9 nucleotides match TRBD1. The germline gives CDR1 MDHEN, CDR2 SYDVKM. V lost 3 bases, J lost 6 bases, and 6 bases stayed unmatched. This CDR3 comprises 15 residues. DNA for the CDR3: TGTGCCAGCAGTTTGGGGGGACAGGGAATCAATGAGCAGTTCTTC. This translates into CASSLGGQGINEQFF.

This chain uses TRBV7-2 with TRBJ2-6; 8 bases fit TRBD1. This CDR3 region has 16 residues. Germline V CDR1 and CDR2: SGHTA, FQGNSA. Trimming cost V 5 bases and J 4 bases; bases outside gene matches: 7. CDR3 DNA: TGTGCCAGCAGCGTCCAGGGGGCGCGGGGGGCCAACGTCCTGACTTTC. Its protein product is CASSVQGARGANVLTF. Combining the CDR3 with reference TRBV7-2 and TRBJ2-6 gives the whole variable domain GAGVSQSPSNKVTEKGKDVELRCDPISGHTALYWYRQSLGQGLEFLIYFQGNSAPDKSGLPSDRFSAERTGGSVSTLTIQRTQQEDSAVYLCASSVQGARGANVLTFGAGSRLTVL.

The sample holds one count of this clone. V and J are TRBV5-1 and TRBJ1-1; 7 positions agree with TRBD1. V was pared by 2 bases and J by 5 bases, with 6 bases of the junction left unmatched. The CDR3 is made up of 14 amino acids. The germline CDR1 and CDR2 sequences are SGHRS and YFSETQ. CDR3 sequence: CASSFATGATEAFF. The CDR3, as DNA: TGCGCCAGCAGCTTCGCAACAGGGGCGACTGAAGCTTTCTTT.

This rearrangement joins TRBV6-5 to TRBJ1-2; TRBD1 matches 10 bases. CDR1 and CDR2 from the germline V gene are MNHEY and SVGAGI. This CDR3 comprises 15 residues. The junction had 9 bases not matched to a gene; V was cut back by 6 bases and J by 5 bases. The CDR3 loop is CASRSGTGVPYGYTF. The CDR3 DNA reads as TGTGCCAGCAGATCCGGGACAGGGGTTCCATATGGCTACACCTTC.

The chain carries TRBV5-1 and TRBJ2-3; 9 nucleotides line up with TRBD1. Germline V gene sequence: CDR1 SGHRS, CDR2 YFSETQ. V was clipped by 4 bases and J by 3 bases; unmatched bases: 9. The length of the CDR3 is 16 residues. The CDR3 here is CASSLGTGPRTDTQYF. As DNA, the CDR3 is TGCGCCAGCAGCCTAGGGACAGGGCCTAGGACAGATACGCAGTATTTT.

V usage is TRBV19 and J usage is TRBJ2-5; D may be TRBD1 or TRBD2 (6 bases each). Deletions cut 3 bases from V and 5 bases from J, with 16 bases between. Germline lookup yields CDR1 LNHDA and CDR2 SQIVND (reference sequence). This CDR3 comprises 15 residues. The CDR3 here is CASSISSTGRETQYF. The CDR3 DNA is TGTGCCAGTAGTATTAGCTCCACAGGGAGGGAGACCCAGTACTTC.

The rearrangement links TRBV28 to TRBJ2-3, with TRBD1 identical over 9 bases. The CDR3 totals 15 residues. J lost 5 bases, V lost 2 bases, and 5 bases had no gene match. CDR1 is MDHEN and CDR2 is SYDVKM in the germline V gene. The DNA for the CDR3 is TGTGCCAGCAGTTTACGGGGACAGGGAAAAGATACGCAGTATTTT. It translates to CASSLRGQGKDTQYF.

This clone is a singleton in its sample. The V call is TRBV5-1, the J call TRBJ2-7; D gene uncertain. The CDR3 sequence is 16 residues long. V was pared by 1 base and J by 0 bases, with 14 bases between. Germline values: CDR1 SGHRS, CDR2 YFSETQ. Here the CDR3 DNA reads TGCGCCAGCAGCTTGAGCCCCCAGGCCGGCTCCTACGAGCAGTACTTC. Translation gives CASSLSPQAGSYEQYF.

The count of this clone is one. The V call is TRBV11-2, the J call TRBJ2-7; weak D call: TRBD1 (5 bases). The germline V and J ends were trimmed by 5 bases and 3 bases, with 17 bases remaining between them. The CDR3 has 15 amino acids. Germline V gene data show CDR1 as SGHAT and CDR2 as FQNNGV. CDR3 sequence reads: CASSLGWQGGYEQYF. The CDR3 DNA follows: TGTGCCAGCAGCCTAGGTTGGCAGGGTGGCTACGAGCAGTACTTC. Combining the CDR3 with reference TRBV11-2 and TRBJ2-7 gives the whole variable domain EAGVAQSPRYKIIEKRQSVAFWCNPISGHATLYWYQQILGQGPKLLIQFQNNGVVDDSQLPKDRFSAERLKGVDSTLKIQPAKLEDSAVYLCASSLGWQGGYEQYFGPGTRLTVT.

This sequence joins TRBV19 and TRBJ2-7, with unresolved D. V was shortened by 3 bases and J by 6 bases, with 15 bases between the two germline ends. This CDR3 region has 14 residues. Germline V gene data show CDR1 as LNHDA and CDR2 as SQIVND (reference sequence). The CDR3 DNA reads as TGTGCCAGTAGTATGGACGGAATTCTTAGCGAGCAGTACTTC. Its protein is CASSMDGILSEQYF.

The chain carries TRBV6-5 and TRBJ2-7; 7 nucleotides agree with TRBD1. Germline V gene sequence: CDR1 MNHEY, CDR2 SVGAGI. The trim removed 10 bases at V and 1 base at J, leaving 10 bases unmatched. This CDR3 is 14 amino acids long. CDR3 loop: CATQTNRGSYEQYF. CDR3 coding DNA: TGTGCCACGCAAACAAACAGGGGTTCCTACGAGCAGTACTTC.

The rearrangement links TRBV10-3 to TRBJ2-2, with a weak D call TRBD2 (6 bases). Germline CDR1 and CDR2: ENHRY and SYGVKD. V was shortened by 6 bases and J by 0 bases, with 14 bases between the two germline ends. CDR3 length: 16 amino acids. The DNA of the CDR3 is TGTGCCATCAGGACGGGACTCGACTCGAACACCGGGGAGCTGTTTTTT. This translates into CAIRTGLDSNTGELFF.